This T cell receptor beta chain was observed in a study of T cell repertoires in cytomegalovirus infection. The CDR3 sequence is 13 residues long. J gave up 7 bases and V 8 bases, and 7 bases lay outside the gene matches. Germline-derived CDR1 and CDR2 are LGHNT and FRNRAP. One entry per CDR3 protein results from TCRdb running MiXCR on the reads. The sample has 97,000 or so distinct CDR3 sequences, approximately 15% seen once. This clonotype originated in a human donor in good health (CMV status not recorded). Some clones in this sample may be carry-over from other donors' samples. Sequencing was performed on PBMCs. The rearrangement uses TRBV12-5 and TRBJ2-2; 7 bases align to TRBD1. CDR3 loop: CASHRGDSGELFF. In DNA, the CDR3 is TGTGCTAGTCACAGGGGCGACAGCGGGGAGCTGTTTTTT.